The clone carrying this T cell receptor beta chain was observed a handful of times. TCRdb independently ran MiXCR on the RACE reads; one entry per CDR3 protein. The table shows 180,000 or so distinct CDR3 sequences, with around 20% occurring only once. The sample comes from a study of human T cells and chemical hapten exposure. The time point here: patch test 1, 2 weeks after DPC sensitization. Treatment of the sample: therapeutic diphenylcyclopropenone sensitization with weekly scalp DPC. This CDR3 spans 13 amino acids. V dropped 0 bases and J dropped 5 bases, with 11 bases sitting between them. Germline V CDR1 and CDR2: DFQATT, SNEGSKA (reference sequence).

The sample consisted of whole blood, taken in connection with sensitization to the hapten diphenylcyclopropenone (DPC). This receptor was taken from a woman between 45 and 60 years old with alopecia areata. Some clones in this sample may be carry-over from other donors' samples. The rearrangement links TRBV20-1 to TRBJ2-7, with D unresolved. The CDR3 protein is CSARDWATNEQYF. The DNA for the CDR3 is TGCAGTGCTAGAGATTGGGCAACCAACGAGCAGTACTTC.